These T cell receptor beta chains were read from a single sample in a study of OX40 agonist ivuxolimab in advanced cancers. Sequencing used immunoSEQ multiplex PCR; TCRdb keeps in-frame clones, though not all of them. Among some 64,000 clones listed, around 90% were seen once. Here the sequenced sample was CD4+ or CD8+ T cells sorted from blood, taken in a trial of the OX40 agonist ivuxolimab. The receptors derive from an adult with an advanced solid tumor such as melanoma, head and neck, liver or kidney cancer. Both conserved end residues are part of each CDR3.

>TRBV5-4
CASSFKLSSGRASYEQYF
>TRBV28
CASRQGGINLGELFF
>TRBV11-2
CASRPEGLAGNEQFF
>TRBV9
CASSVGGATNEKLFF
>TRBV28
CASSVTGKSYEQYF
>TRBV7-9
CASSLDGQGWNEQFF
>TRBV10-3
CAISESAGTSGNNEQFF
>TRBV6-5
CASSYQGRGIYGYTF
>TRBV4-1
CASSLVIRPSMDTEAFF
>TRBV10-3
CAIRDRNSAGELFF
>TRBV11-1
CASSLGVAQGEAFF
>TRBV9
CASSVLGTSVETQYF
>TRBV10-3
CAISKTSGQETQYF
>TRBV7-8
CASSPSEETQYF
>TRBV19
CASTPLHSSGNTIYF
>TRBV10-1
CASGPRPNTQYF
>TRBV11-3
CASSVGPIREQFF
>TRBV6-1
CASSEKRTEQFF
>TRBV30
CAWSATGGNEQFF
>TRBV6-1
CASSTRWDRAQPQHF
>TRBV18
CASSPRSSAGVGSYEQYF
>TRBV29-1
CSVRRTSLTDTQYF
>TRBV5-4
CASSHREGGEDTQYF
>TRBV5-1
CASSSGQTVEAFF
>TRBV7-9
CASSFRTDYSGNTIYF
>TRBV18
CASSPGEPGELFF
>TRBV25-1
CASSEWAGGSDTQYF
>TRBV7-3
CASSLILAGYNEQFF
>TRBV5-8
CASSLVGRGYEQYF
>TRBV5-5
CASSLISGNNEKLFF
>TRBV11-1
CASSTHLTDTQYF
>TRBV6-5
CASSALFTGTYGYTF
>TRBV11-3
CASSLNSGRNYEQYF
>TRBV6-5
CASSSYSGIGTDTQYF
>TRBV10-3
CAIRTEDTQYF
>TRBV28
CASSPPQGSQPQHF
>TRBV7-9
CASSRTGPYEQYF
>TRBV2
CASRGGYEQFF
>TRBV28
CASSSPEGTGLQPQHF
>TRBV6-1
CASSAGTGAYEQYF
>TRBV19
CASHKGGGGASYNEQFF
>TRBV28
CASTRGGEQFF
>TRBV5-5
CASSFQGPYEQYF